Listed below are T cell receptor beta chains from one sample, sequenced in a study of blood T cell repertoires in COVID-19. The assay was immunoSEQ multiplex PCR, and TCRdb's table has in-frame clones only and misses some. Counted here are 350,000 to 450,000 clones, around 87% occurring once; the ten biggest clones make up over 2%. The sequenced material came from peripheral blood. The receptors here all came from a woman in her sixties or seventies with COVID-19, enrolled during active disease. CDR3s include the opening cysteine and the closing phenylalanine or tryptophan. The D gene is left open where the match is weak. Not all rows give a size; the values are once, few, many and, for expanded clones, a class.

TRBJ2-5 TRBV6-1 TRBD2 NA CASSEGATSVLQETQYF TGTGCCAGCAGTGAAGGGGCTACTAGCGTACTCCAAGAGACCCAGTACTTC
TRBJ1-5 TRBV5-5 NA NA CASSLSVTKGQPQHF TGTGCCAGCAGCTTAAGCGTAACTAAAGGTCAGCCCCAGCATTTT
TRBJ1-1 TRBV6-5 NA NA CASSYGGGTEAFF TGTGCCAGCAGTTACGGGGGGGGAACTGAAGCTTTCTTT
TRBJ1-2 TRBV2 TRBD1 NA CASGQGRMDYGYTF TGTGCCAGCGGACAGGGGAGGATGGACTATGGCTACACCTTC
TRBJ2-3 TRBV28 TRBD2 NA CASNPIAGDTQYF TGTGCCAGCAATCCCATAGCGGGGGATACGCAGTATTTT
TRBJ2-7 TRBV9 TRBD2 NA CASSVSSGGAFLDEQYF TGTGCCAGCAGCGTATCTAGCGGGGGGGCATTCCTCGACGAGCAGTACTTC
TRBJ1-1 TRBV28 NA few CASIVGGNTEAFF TGTGCCAGCATAGTAGGGGGAAACACTGAAGCTTTCTTT
TRBJ1-2 TRBV12-3/TRBV12-4 TRBD1 NA CASSPGQGDGYTF TGTGCCAGCAGCCCGGGACAGGGGGACGGCTACACCTTC
TRBJ1-1 TRBV5-1 NA NA CASSMTPNTEAFF TGCGCCAGCAGTATGACACCGAACACTGAAGCTTTCTTT
TRBJ1-5 TRBV19 NA NA CASSVTGNQPQHF TGTGCCAGTAGTGTTACAGGCAATCAGCCCCAGCATTTT
TRBJ1-4 TRBV10-1 TRBD1 NA CARRTGDNEKLFF TGCGCCAGAAGGACAGGGGATAATGAAAAACTGTTTTTT
TRBJ1-1 TRBV7-3 NA once CASSLNGLNTEAFF TGTGCCAGCAGCTTAAATGGGCTGAACACTGAAGCTTTCTTT
TRBJ1-5 TRBV5-1 NA NA CASRPGDLGPQHF TGCGCCAGCAGACCAGGGGATTTGGGGCCCCAGCATTTT
TRBJ2-3 TRBV9 NA few CASSVDERADTQYF TGTGCCAGCAGCGTAGACGAGCGGGCAGATACGCAGTATTTT
TRBJ1-6 TRBV5-5 NA NA CASSDRGLNSPLHF TGTGCCAGCAGCGACAGAGGTCTCAATTCACCCCTCCACTTT
TRBJ2-7 TRBV5-1 NA NA CASSSGLLSSYEQYF TGCGCCAGCAGCTCGGGACTTCTGAGCTCCTACGAGCAGTACTTC
TRBJ2-1 TRBV6-4 TRBD2 NA CASSQEAGLNEQFF TGTGCCAGCAGCCAAGAAGCGGGACTCAATGAGCAGTTCTTC
TRBJ2-1 TRBV6-6 TRBD2 once CASRVGLANNEQFF TGTGCCAGCAGGGTGGGACTAGCGAACAATGAGCAGTTCTTC
TRBJ2-5 TRBV27 TRBD1 NA CASSQPGTGGRETQYF TGTGCCAGCAGCCAACCAGGGACAGGGGGCAGGGAGACCCAGTACTTC
TRBJ2-1 TRBV5-4 NA NA CASSLQGRVNEQFF TGTGCCAGCAGCTTACAGGGTAGGGTGAATGAGCAGTTCTTC
TRBJ2-1 TRBV9 NA once CASSARQNNEQFF TGTGCCAGCAGCGCCCGACAGAACAATGAGCAGTTCTTC
TRBJ1-2 TRBV6-5 NA NA CASSYSLGASNYGYTF TGTGCCAGCAGTTACTCGTTGGGAGCCTCTAACTATGGCTACACCTTC
TRBJ1-1 TRBV10-1 NA NA CASNEIPGTEAFF TGCGCCAGCAACGAAATACCCGGCACTGAAGCTTTCTTT
TRBJ2-5 TRBV5-1 NA NA CASSPGTWGETQYF TGCGCCAGCAGCCCCGGGACTTGGGGGGAGACCCAGTACTTC
TRBJ1-5 TRBV29-1 NA NA CSVVTGITQHF TGCAGCGTCGTTACAGGGATTACCCAGCATTTT
TRBJ2-7 TRBV5-1 TRBD1 NA CASRPRTGKDLYEQYF TGCGCCAGCAGACCTCGGACAGGGAAGGACCTCTACGAGCAGTACTTC
TRBJ1-1 TRBV9 NA NA CASSVDSQNTEAFF TGTGCCAGCAGCGTAGACAGTCAGAACACTGAAGCTTTCTTT
TRBJ1-6 TRBV28 TRBD1 few CASSYEGQGNSPLHF TGTGCCAGCAGTTACGAGGGACAGGGTAATTCACCCCTCCACTTT
TRBJ2-3 TRBV10-3 TRBD1 NA CAISESDRGDTQYF TGTGCCATCAGTGAAAGCGACAGGGGAGATACGCAGTATTTT